Listed below are T cell receptor beta chains from one sample, sequenced in a study of cytomegalovirus exposure and HLA in healthy donors. Only in-frame clones appear in the TCRdb table, and some are missing; sequencing was by immunoSEQ multiplex PCR. Among approximately 180,000 clones listed, 70% to 90% were seen once. The sequenced material came from PBMCs. The receptors stem from a woman under 30 in good health and CMV-seronegative. The conserved cysteine and the conserved F or W are not part of the CDR3 here.

j_gene,v_gene,len,CDR3aa
TRBJ2-7,TRBV10-3,12,AISESQTGYEQY
TRBJ2-3,TRBV10-1,10,ASSQGPDTQY
TRBJ1-3,TRBV4-1,16,ASSQGRAGDDPGNTIY
TRBJ1-6,TRBV6-1,13,ASSPPWGLYSPLH
TRBJ2-1,TRBV7-2,14,ASSPTRLAGGNEQF
TRBJ2-1,TRBV30,10,AWSVGGDEQF
TRBJ1-2,TRBV29-1,12,SVDSGTGDYGYT
TRBJ2-7,TRBV11-3,14,ASSSPAGGPANEQY
TRBJ1-2,TRBV18,14,ASSPRQGKTNYGYT
TRBJ2-3,TRBV6-4,12,ASPGSGGTDTQY
TRBJ2-3,TRBV18,13,ASSQGSGGTDTQY
TRBJ2-7,TRBV18,11,ASSPGQVYEQY
TRBJ1-2,TRBV28,11,ASSPTVYYGYT
TRBJ2-7,TRBV6-1,12,ASCEPGTAYEQY
.,TRBV6-1,13,ASSELEGAQETQY
TRBJ2-7,TRBV5-4,14,ASSREGLVTSYEQY
TRBJ1-5,TRBV6-1,12,ASSTTGANQPQH
TRBJ2-3,TRBV10-3,11,AMRTGATDTQY
TRBJ2-7,TRBV15,11,ATSTDRAYEQY
TRBJ2-3,TRBV10-3,12,AIRVQGSSDTQY
TRBJ2-3,TRBV28,11,ASNRPNTDTQY
TRBJ1-6,TRBV21-1,18,ASSKRAPDSGQGNNSPLH
TRBJ1-1,TRBV7-2,13,ASSLDWGINTEAF
TRBJ2-7,TRBV10-3,10,AISPTGTGLY
TRBJ1-6,TRBV5-1,14,ASSPGTGSFNSPLH
TRBJ2-1,TRBV7-8,14,ASSPMGGASYNEQF
TRBJ2-3,TRBV5-1,13,ASSLAGGGADTQY
TRBJ1-4,TRBV7-9,14,ASSLGFSGLNEKLF
.,TRBV9,11,ASSVDVGDEQY
TRBJ2-1,TRBV4-1,14,ASRKDPTGGVNEQF